Only a few counts were recorded for the clone carrying this TCR beta chain. Together with a sample-barcoded 5' primer, a J-beta primer mix was included in a second PCR lasting roughly 6 to 12 cycles. TCRdb processed the 5' RACE reads anew with MiXCR; each CDR3 protein has one entry. The sample holds some 800,000 distinct CDR3 sequences; approximately 48% are singletons and the top ten take around 18%. V was trimmed by 5 bases and J by 7 bases, leaving 15 bases between them. CDR1 and CDR2 (germline): SGDLS, YYNGEE. CDR3 length: 13 residues. This entry comes from a study of blood T cells in healthy people across ages. Whole-study context: Template switching caught about one barcoded beta molecule for each two T cells.

Material: blood. The receptor comes from a man between 60 and 75 years old in good health. This chain uses TRBV9 with TRBJ1-2; D is undetermined. DNA for the CDR3: TGTGCCAGCAGAGATATGGGAGGCGTTGGCTACACCTTC. Protein sequence: CASRDMGGVGYTF.